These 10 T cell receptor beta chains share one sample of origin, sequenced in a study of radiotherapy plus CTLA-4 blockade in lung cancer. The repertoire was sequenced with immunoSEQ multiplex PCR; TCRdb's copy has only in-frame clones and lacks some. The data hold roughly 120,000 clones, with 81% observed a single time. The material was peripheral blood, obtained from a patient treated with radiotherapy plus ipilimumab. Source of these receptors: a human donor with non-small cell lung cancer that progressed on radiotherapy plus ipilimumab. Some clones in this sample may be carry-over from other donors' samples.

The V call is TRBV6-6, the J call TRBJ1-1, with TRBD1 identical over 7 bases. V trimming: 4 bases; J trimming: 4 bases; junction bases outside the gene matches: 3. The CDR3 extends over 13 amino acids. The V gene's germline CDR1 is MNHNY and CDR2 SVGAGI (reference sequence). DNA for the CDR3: TGTGCCAGCAGTTCACAGGGGACCACTGAAGCTTTCTTT. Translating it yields CASSSQGTTEAFF.

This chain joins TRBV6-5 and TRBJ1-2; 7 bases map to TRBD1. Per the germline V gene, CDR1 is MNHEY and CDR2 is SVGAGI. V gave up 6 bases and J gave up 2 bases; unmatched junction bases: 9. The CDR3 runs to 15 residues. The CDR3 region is CASRAGTASNYGYTF. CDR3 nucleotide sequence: TGTGCCAGCAGAGCGGGGACAGCCTCCAACTATGGCTACACCTTC.

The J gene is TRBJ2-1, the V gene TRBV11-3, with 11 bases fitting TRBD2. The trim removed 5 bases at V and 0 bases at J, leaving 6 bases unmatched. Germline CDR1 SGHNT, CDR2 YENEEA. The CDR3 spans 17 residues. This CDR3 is CASSPFSGGASYNEQFF. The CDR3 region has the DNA TGTGCCAGCAGCCCCTTTAGCGGGGGGGCCTCCTACAATGAGCAGTTCTTC. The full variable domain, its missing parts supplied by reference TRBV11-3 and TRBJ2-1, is EAGVVQSPRYKIIEKKQPVAFWCNPISGHNTLYWYLQNLGQGPELLIRYENEEAVDDSQLPKDRFSAERLKGVDSTLKIQPAELGDSAVYLCASSPFSGGASYNEQFFGPGTRLTVL.

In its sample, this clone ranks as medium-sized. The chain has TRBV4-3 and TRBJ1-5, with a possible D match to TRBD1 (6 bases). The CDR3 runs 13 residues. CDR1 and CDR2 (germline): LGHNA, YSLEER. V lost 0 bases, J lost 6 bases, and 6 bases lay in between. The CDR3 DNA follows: TGCGCCAGCAGCCAAGACAGGGGTCAGCCCCAGCATTTT. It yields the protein CASSQDRGQPQHF.

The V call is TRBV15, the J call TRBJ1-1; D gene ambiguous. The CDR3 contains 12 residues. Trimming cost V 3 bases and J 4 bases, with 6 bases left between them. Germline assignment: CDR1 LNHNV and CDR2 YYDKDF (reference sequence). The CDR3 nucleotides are TGTGCCACCAGCAGGGCGGGCACTGAAGCTTTCTTT. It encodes CATSRAGTEAFF.

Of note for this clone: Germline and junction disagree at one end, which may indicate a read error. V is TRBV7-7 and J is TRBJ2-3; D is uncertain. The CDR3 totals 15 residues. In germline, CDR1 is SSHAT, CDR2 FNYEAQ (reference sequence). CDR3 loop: CASSLGLNGVDTQYF. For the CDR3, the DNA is TGTGCTAGCAGCTTAGGGTTGAATGGTGTAGATACGCAGTATTTT.

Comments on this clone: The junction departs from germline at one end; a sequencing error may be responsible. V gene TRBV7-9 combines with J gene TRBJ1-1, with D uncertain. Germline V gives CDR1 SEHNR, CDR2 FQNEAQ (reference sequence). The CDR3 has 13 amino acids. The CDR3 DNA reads TGTGCCAGCAGCTTAATGCCGAACCCTGAAGCTTTCTTT. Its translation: CASSLMPNPEAFF. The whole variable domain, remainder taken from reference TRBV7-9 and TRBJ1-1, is DTGVSQNPRHKITKRGQNVTFRCDPISEHNRLYWYRQTLGQGPEFLTYFQNEAQLEKSRLLSDRFSAERPKGSFSTLEIQRTEQGDSAMYLCASSLMPNPEAFFGQGTRLTVV.

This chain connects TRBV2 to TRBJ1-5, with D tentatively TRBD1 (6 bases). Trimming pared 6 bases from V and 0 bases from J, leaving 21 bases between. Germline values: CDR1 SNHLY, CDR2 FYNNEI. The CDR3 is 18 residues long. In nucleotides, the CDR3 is TGTGCCAGCAGCCTCAGGGTCGACGGGACAAATAGCAATCAGCCCCAGCATTTT. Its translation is CASSLRVDGTNSNQPQHF.

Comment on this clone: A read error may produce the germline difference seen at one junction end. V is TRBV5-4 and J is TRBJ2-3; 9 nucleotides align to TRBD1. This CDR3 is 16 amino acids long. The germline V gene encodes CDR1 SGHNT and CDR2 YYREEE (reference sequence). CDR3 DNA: TGTGCCAGCACTCCCACCGGGACAGGGAGGTTAGATATGCAGTATTTT. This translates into CASTPTGTGRLDMQYF.

This CDR3 is CASSADSPLSYNEQFF. The CDR3 nucleotides read TGTGCCAGCTCAGCCGACAGTCCCCTTTCCTACAATGAGCAGTTCTTC. The chain has TRBV18 and TRBJ2-1; perhaps TRBD1 as D (5 bases). The ends were cut back, 5 bases at V and 1 base at J, with 15 bases in the middle. The CDR3 is 16 residues long. In germline, CDR1 is KGHSH, CDR2 LQKENI.